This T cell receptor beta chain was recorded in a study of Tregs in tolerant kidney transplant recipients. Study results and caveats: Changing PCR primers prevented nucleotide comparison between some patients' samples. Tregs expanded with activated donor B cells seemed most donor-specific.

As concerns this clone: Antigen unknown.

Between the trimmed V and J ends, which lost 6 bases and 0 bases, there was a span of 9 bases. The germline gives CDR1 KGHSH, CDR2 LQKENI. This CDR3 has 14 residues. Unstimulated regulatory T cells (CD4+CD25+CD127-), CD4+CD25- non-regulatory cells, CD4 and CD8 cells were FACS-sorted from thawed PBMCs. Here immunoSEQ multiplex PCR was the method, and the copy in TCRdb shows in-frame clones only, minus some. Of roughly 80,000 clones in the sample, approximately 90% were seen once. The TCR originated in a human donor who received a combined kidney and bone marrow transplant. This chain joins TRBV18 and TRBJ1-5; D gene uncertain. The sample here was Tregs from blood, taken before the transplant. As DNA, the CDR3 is TGTGCCAGCTCTCCGACGGTTAGCAATCAGCCCCAGCATTTT. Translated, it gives CASSPTVSNQPQHF.